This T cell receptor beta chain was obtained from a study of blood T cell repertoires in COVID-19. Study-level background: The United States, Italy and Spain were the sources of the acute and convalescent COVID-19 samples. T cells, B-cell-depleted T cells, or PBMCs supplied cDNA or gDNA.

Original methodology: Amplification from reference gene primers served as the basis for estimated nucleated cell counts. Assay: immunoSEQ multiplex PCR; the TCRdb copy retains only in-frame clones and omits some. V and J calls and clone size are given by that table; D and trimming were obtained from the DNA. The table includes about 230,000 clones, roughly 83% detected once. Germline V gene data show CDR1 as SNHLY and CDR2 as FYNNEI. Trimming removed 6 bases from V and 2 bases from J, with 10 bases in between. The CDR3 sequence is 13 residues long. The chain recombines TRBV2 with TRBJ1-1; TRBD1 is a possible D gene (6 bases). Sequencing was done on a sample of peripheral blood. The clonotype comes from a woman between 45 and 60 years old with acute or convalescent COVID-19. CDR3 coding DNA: TGTGCCAGCAGCTTACAGGGAAACACTGAAGCTTTCTTT. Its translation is CASSLQGNTEAFF.